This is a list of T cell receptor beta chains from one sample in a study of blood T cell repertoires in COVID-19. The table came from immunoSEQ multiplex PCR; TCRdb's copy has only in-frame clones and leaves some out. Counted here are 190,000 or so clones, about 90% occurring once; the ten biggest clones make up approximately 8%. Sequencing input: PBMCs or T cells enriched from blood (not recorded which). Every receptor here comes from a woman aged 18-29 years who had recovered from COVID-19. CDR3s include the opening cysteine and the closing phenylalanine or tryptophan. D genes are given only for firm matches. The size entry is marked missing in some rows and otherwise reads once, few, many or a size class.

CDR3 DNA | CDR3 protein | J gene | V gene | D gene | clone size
TGTGCCAGCAGTGATACAGGACACACAGATACGCAGTATTTT | CASSDTGHTDTQYF | TRBJ2-3 | TRBV2 | - | -
TGTGCCAGCAGCGAGCTAGCGGGGCTACCTTCCTACAATGAGCAGTTCTTC | CASSELAGLPSYNEQFF | TRBJ2-1 | TRBV9 | TRBD2 | -
TGTGCCAGCAGCCTACAGGGGCCTGGTGGCTACACCTTC | CASSLQGPGGYTF | TRBJ1-2 | TRBV3-1/TRBV3-2 | TRBD1 | -
TGTGCCAGCAGTTACTCGAGTAACTATGGCTACACCTTC | CASSYSSNYGYTF | TRBJ1-2 | TRBV6-5 | - | -
TGTGCCAGCAGCCAAGTCGGGGGGCCGGCGAATGAGCAGTTCTTC | CASSQVGGPANEQFF | TRBJ2-1 | TRBV3-1/TRBV3-2 | - | -
TGTGCCACCAGTGACTGGGGCTATAATGGCTACACCTTC | CATSDWGYNGYTF | TRBJ1-2 | TRBV24-1 | - | -
TGTGCCAGCTCACCACTGGGGCAGAGCGAGCAGTACTTC | CASSPLGQSEQYF | TRBJ2-7 | TRBV18 | - | -
TGTGCCAGCAGCCGTCAGGGGTGGAGCAGGGGAGGGGGAGACACTGAAGCTTTCTTT | CASSRQGWSRGGGDTEAFF | TRBJ1-1 | TRBV5-6 | - | -
TGTGCCAGCAGTTATAACAGGGGAAAGAACACTGAAGCTTTCTTT | CASSYNRGKNTEAFF | TRBJ1-1 | TRBV7-9 | TRBD1 | -
TGTGCCAGCAGCGCTAAACCCGGGACATTGCAAGGCTACACCTTC | CASSAKPGTLQGYTF | TRBJ1-2 | TRBV6-5 | - | -
TGTGCCAGCAGTGACTACACTGAAGCTTTCTTT | CASSDYTEAFF | TRBJ1-1 | TRBV28 | - | -
TGTGCCAGCAGCCACAGGGTCGGAATTGCTGAAGCTTTCTTT | CASSHRVGIAEAFF | TRBJ1-1 | TRBV11-2 | - | -
TGTGCCAGCACCGGGGGGGAACAGTCAACAACCCACGAGCAGTACTTC | CASTGGEQSTTHEQYF | TRBJ2-7 | TRBV3-1/TRBV3-2 | TRBD2 | -
TGCGCCAGCAGCCCGCAGGCCAGCTCTGGAAACACCATATATTTT | CASSPQASSGNTIYF | TRBJ1-3 | TRBV4-1 | - | -
TGTGCCTGGGCGCCGGACAGGGGAGTTGCTGAAGCTTTCTTT | CAWAPDRGVAEAFF | TRBJ1-1 | TRBV30 | TRBD1 | -
TGCGCCAGCAGCCGACGCGGACAGGGGATGAACACTGAAGCTTTCTTT | CASSRRGQGMNTEAFF | TRBJ1-1 | TRBV4-1 | TRBD1 | once
TGTGCCAGCAGCTTACAGGGACCCGAGCAGTACTTC | CASSLQGPEQYF | TRBJ2-7 | TRBV5-6 | - | -
TGTGCCAGCAGTGATGGTTCGGTGAACACTGAAGCTTTCTTT | CASSDGSVNTEAFF | TRBJ1-1 | TRBV2 | - | once
TGTGCCAGCAGCTCCACGACAGGGGGATACAATGAGCAGTTCTTC | CASSSTTGGYNEQFF | TRBJ2-1 | TRBV11-2 | TRBD1 | -
TGTGCCAGCAGCTTAGCGAGCGGGGAGCTGTTTTTT | CASSLASGELFF | TRBJ2-2 | TRBV7-9 | - | -
TGTGCCAGCAGACCCGGACAGAACCAAGAGACCCAGTACTTC | CASRPGQNQETQYF | TRBJ2-5 | TRBV5-4 | - | -
TGTGCCAGCAGCGTAGCTGGGGACTCCTCTGGAAACACCATATATTTT | CASSVAGDSSGNTIYF | TRBJ1-3 | TRBV9 | - | once
TGTGCCAGTAGTCCTTATCGGGACAGGGCAAACACTGAAGCTTTCTTT | CASSPYRDRANTEAFF | TRBJ1-1 | TRBV19 | TRBD1 | -
TGTGCCAGCATTCAAGGGGGGGGAAGCTATGGCTACACCTTC | CASIQGGGSYGYTF | TRBJ1-2 | TRBV2 | - | -
TGCGCCAGCAGCCAAGATCGACAGGGGCCCTATGGCTACACCTTC | CASSQDRQGPYGYTF | TRBJ1-2 | TRBV4-1 | TRBD1 | once
TGTGCCAGCAGCACAGACCAAGGCTATGGCTACACCTTC | CASSTDQGYGYTF | TRBJ1-2 | TRBV3-1/TRBV3-2 | - | -
TGTGCCAGCTCACCCACAGGGGATGAGCAGTACTTC | CASSPTGDEQYF | TRBJ2-7 | TRBV18 | TRBD1 | -
TGCGCCAGCAGCCAGGAGACAGGGCGAACCTACGAGCAGTACTTC | CASSQETGRTYEQYF | TRBJ2-7 | TRBV4-1 | TRBD1 | -
TGTGCCAGCAGCCAAGGAACTAAGGGGACAGCGAACACTGAAGCTTTCTTT | CASSQGTKGTANTEAFF | TRBJ1-1 | TRBV3-1/TRBV3-2 | TRBD1 | once
TGTGCCAGCAGCTTGGGGCGGGGCCAAGAGACCCAGTACTTC | CASSLGRGQETQYF | TRBJ2-5 | TRBV5-4 | - | few
TGTGCCAGCAGGAGGGACAGTAATGAAAAACTGTTTTTT | CASRRDSNEKLFF | TRBJ1-4 | TRBV28 | TRBD1 | -
TGTGCCAGCAGTGAAGTTGCGGACACTGAAGCTTTCTTT | CASSEVADTEAFF | TRBJ1-1 | TRBV6-1 | - | -
TGCGCCAGCAGCCAACAACAGGGGGCTCAGCGCGAGCAGTACTTC | CASSQQQGAQREQYF | TRBJ2-7 | TRBV5-1 | TRBD1 | many
TGCGCCAGCAGCCAAGATCCCAACTCCTACGAGCAGTACTTC | CASSQDPNSYEQYF | TRBJ2-7 | TRBV4-1 | - | -
TGCGCCAGCAGCCAAGCCGACCCCATTAAGACGGGTGAGCAGTTCTTC | CASSQADPIKTGEQFF | TRBJ2-1 | TRBV4-1 | - | -
TGTGCCAGCAACTCAATAAGGGGATATGGCTACACCTTC | CASNSIRGYGYTF | TRBJ1-2 | TRBV28 | - | -
TGTGCCAGCTCACGACAGGGGACGAGTATGGAGACCCAGTACTTC | CASSRQGTSMETQYF | TRBJ2-5 | TRBV18 | TRBD1 | -
TGTGCCAGCAACCCAGGGGGGTACACCATATATTTT | CASNPGGYTIYF | TRBJ1-3 | TRBV7-3 | TRBD1 | few
TGTGCCAGCAGCTTACCTGGTATAGCGGCCTACGAGCAGTACTTC | CASSLPGIAAYEQYF | TRBJ2-7 | TRBV7-2 | - | -
TGTGCCAGCAGCTCGGTAGCGGGGGGGCCGGGGGAGACCCAGTACTTC | CASSSVAGGPGETQYF | TRBJ2-5 | TRBV11-2 | TRBD2 | -
TGTGCCAGCAGTTTACCCGGGACAGTAAATGAAAAACTGTTTTTT | CASSLPGTVNEKLFF | TRBJ1-4 | TRBV28 | TRBD1 | -
TGCGCCAGCAGCCCTGAATCGGGACACTATCAGCCCCAGCATTTT | CASSPESGHYQPQHF | TRBJ1-5 | TRBV4-1 | - | -
TGTGCCTGGAGTGCGACTAGCGGGGGGCCTTATGAGCAGTTCTTC | CAWSATSGGPYEQFF | TRBJ2-1 | TRBV30 | TRBD2 | few
TGTGCCACCAGCAGAGATCGTGGACAGACCAACACCGGGGAGCTGTTTTTT | CATSRDRGQTNTGELFF | TRBJ2-2 | TRBV15 | - | -
TGTGCCAGCCGATCTCGGACTAGCGGGAGCTCCTACGAGCAGTACTTC | CASRSRTSGSSYEQYF | TRBJ2-7 | TRBV2 | TRBD2 | -
TGTGCCAGCAGCTTAGGGGGTGGAGGTTATAGCAATCAGCCCCAGCATTTT | CASSLGGGGYSNQPQHF | TRBJ1-5 | TRBV7-8 | - | -
TGTGCCACCAGTGAAGGGGGACAGGGGCTCCAGCCCCAGCATTTT | CATSEGGQGLQPQHF | TRBJ1-5 | TRBV24-1 | TRBD1 | -
TGCGCCAGCAGCCAAGATCGGGTAGGGGGAGATACGCAGTATTTT | CASSQDRVGGDTQYF | TRBJ2-3 | TRBV4-1 | - | -
TGCGCCAGCAGCCAAGGTTTGCAGATCCAAAACATTCAGTACTTC | CASSQGLQIQNIQYF | TRBJ2-4 | TRBV4-1 | - | -
TGTGCCAGCAGCCAACACGGACAGAACACTGAAGCTTTCTTT | CASSQHGQNTEAFF | TRBJ1-1 | TRBV14 | - | -